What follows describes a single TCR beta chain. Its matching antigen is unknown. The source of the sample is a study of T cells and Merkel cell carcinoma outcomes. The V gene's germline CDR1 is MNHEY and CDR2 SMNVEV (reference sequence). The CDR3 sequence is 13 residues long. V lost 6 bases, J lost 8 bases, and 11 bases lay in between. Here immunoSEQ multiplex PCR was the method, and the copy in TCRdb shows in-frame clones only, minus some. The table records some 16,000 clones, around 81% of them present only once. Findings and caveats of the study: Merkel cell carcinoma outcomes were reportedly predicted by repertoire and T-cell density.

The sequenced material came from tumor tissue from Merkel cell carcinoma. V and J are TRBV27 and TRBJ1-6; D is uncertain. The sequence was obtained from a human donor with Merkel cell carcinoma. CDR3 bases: TGTGCCAGCAGAGCTACATTCGATTCACCCCTCCACTTT. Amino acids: CASRATFDSPLHF.